This T cell receptor (beta chain) was sequenced during a study of cytomegalovirus exposure and HLA in healthy donors. About the research overall: The 100 million to 120 million unique TCR beta sequences, from about 190 million T cells, were found by an earlier analysis. Regarding the study as a whole: For most TCR beta V segments, an earlier analysis put the productive rate at about 90% or about 30% of the time.

Primers: 60 Vbeta forward and 13 Jbeta reverse. Only in-frame clones appear in the TCRdb table, and some are missing; sequencing was by immunoSEQ multiplex PCR. The sample yields 110,000 to 150,000 clones, around 82% seen once. Note on this clone: Its antigen is still unknown.

V trimming: 0 bases; J trimming: 5 bases; junction bases outside the gene matches: 10. This CDR3 spans 17 amino acids. Germline CDR1 reads SGHDN; CDR2 reads FVKESK. This sequence originates from a man between 40 and 49 years old in good health and CMV-seropositive. Material for sequencing was PBMCs. The chain combines TRBV14 with TRBJ2-1; 7 bases line up with TRBD2. As DNA, the CDR3 is TGTGCCAGCAGCCAAGAAATGCGGGAGTTAATCGACAATGAGCAGTTCTTC. It translates to CASSQEMRELIDNEQFF.